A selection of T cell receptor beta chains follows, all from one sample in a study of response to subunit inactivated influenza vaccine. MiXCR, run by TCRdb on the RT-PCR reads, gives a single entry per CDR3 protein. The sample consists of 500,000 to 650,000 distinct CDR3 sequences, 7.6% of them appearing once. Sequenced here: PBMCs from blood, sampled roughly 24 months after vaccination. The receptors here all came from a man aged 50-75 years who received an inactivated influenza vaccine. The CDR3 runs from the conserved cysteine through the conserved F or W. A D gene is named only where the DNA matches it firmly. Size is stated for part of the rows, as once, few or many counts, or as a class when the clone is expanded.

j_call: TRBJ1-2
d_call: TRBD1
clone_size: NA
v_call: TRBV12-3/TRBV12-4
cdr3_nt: TGTGCCGCAGGGGGAGCTAACTATGGCTACACCTTC
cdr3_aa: CAAGGANYGYTF

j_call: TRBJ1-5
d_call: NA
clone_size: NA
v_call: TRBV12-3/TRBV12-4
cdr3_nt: TGTGCCAGCAAACTAGGGAGCAATCAGCCCCAGCATTTT
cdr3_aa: CASKLGSNQPQHF

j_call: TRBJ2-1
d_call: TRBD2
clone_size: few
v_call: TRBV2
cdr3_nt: TGTGCCAGCAGTTACGGGAGGATGGATGAGCAGTTCTTC
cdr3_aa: CASSYGRMDEQFF

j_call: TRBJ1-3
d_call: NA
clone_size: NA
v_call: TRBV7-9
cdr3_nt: TGTGCCAGCAGCTCCAGCGCTCTGGACCTCTCTGGAAACACCATATATTTT
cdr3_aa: CASSSSALDLSGNTIYF

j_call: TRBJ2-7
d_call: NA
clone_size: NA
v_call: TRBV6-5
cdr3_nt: TGTGCCAGCAGTTCTACCCCATTGAAGGACGCGAAACGCGAGCAGTACTTC
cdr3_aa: CASSSTPLKDAKREQYF

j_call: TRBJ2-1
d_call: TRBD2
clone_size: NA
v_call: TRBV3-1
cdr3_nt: TGTGCCAGCAGCCCAAGCGGGAGTCCCTACAATGAGCAGTTCTTC
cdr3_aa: CASSPSGSPYNEQFF

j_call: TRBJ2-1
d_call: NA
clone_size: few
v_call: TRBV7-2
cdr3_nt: TGTGCCAGCAGCTTAGGCCAGGCACGGTACAATGAGCAGTTCTTC
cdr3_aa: CASSLGQARYNEQFF

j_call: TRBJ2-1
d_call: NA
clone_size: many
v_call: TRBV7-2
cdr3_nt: TGTGCCAGCAGCCCGACTAGTAATGAGCAGTTCTTC
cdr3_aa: CASSPTSNEQFF

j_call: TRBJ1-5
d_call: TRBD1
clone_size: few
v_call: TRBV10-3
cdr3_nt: TGTGCCACAGAACAGGGGAGCAATCAGCCCCAGCATTTT
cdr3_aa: CATEQGSNQPQHF

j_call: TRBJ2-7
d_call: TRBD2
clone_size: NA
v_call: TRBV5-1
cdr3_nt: TGCGCCAGCAGCTTGATGGTAGCGGGAGAAGGCGAGCAGTACTTC
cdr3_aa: CASSLMVAGEGEQYF

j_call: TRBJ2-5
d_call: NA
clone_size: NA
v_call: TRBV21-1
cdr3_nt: TGTGCCAGCAGCCCCTCCTCCCCTGACGGCTTCCAAGAGACCCAGTACTTC
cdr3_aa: CASSPSSPDGFQETQYF

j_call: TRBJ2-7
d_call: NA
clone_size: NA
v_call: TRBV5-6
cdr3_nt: TGTGCCAGCACCCTCCGAGGAGCGAGGGAGCAGTACTTC
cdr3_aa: CASTLRGAREQYF

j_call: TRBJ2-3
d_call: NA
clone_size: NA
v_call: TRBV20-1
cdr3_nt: TGCAGTGCTAGAGTCGTAGGAGTAGCGAGCACAGATACGCAGTATTTT
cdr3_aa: CSARVVGVASTDTQYF

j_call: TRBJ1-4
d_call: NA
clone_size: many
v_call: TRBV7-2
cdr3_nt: TGTGCCAGCAGCTCCAGTAAAGGGGCAGAAGAAAAACTGTTTTTT
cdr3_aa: CASSSSKGAEEKLFF

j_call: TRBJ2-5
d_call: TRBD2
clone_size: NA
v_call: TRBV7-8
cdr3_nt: TGTGCCAGCAGCTTAGTGCGGGGGGCAGAGACCCAGTACTTC
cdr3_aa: CASSLVRGAETQYF

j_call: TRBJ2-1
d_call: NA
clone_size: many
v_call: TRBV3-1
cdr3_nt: TGTGCCAGCAGCGAGAGCGGTAGGAATGAGCAGTTCTTC
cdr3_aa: CASSESGRNEQFF

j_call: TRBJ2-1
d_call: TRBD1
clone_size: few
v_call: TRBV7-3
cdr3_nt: TGTGCCAGCAGCCCGGGACAGGGGGTAGTTGATGAGCAGTTCTTC
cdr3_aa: CASSPGQGVVDEQFF

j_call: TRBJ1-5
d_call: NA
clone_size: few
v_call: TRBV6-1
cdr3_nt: TGTGCCAGCAGTGTGGACCGACTTAGCAATCAGCCCCAGCATTTT
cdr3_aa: CASSVDRLSNQPQHF

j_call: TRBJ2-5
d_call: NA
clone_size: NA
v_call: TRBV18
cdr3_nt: TGTGCCAGCTCATCCTCCAAGACCCAGTACTTC
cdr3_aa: CASSSSKTQYF

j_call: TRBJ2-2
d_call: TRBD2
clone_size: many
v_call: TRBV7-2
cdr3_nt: TGTGCCAGCAGCCAACGGGACTATCGAAACACCGGGGAGCTGTTTTTT
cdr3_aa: CASSQRDYRNTGELFF

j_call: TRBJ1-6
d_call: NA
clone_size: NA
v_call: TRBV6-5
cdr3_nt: TGTGCCAGCAGTTACCCCCCGATGGGGAATTCACCCCTCCACTTT
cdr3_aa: CASSYPPMGNSPLHF

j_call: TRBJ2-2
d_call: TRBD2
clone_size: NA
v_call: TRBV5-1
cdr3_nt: TGCGCCAGCAGCGTGGTAGCGGGAACGGCGGTCGGGGAGCTGTTTTTT
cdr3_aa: CASSVVAGTAVGELFF

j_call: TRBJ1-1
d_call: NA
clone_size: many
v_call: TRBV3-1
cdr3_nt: TGTGCCAGCAGCCAAGAGTATTCGCTAGAGGGGAACACTGAAGCTTTCTTT
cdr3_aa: CASSQEYSLEGNTEAFF

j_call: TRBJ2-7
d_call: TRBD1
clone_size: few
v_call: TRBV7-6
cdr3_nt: TGTGCCAGCAGCTTAGTGGGACAGGGGGCGGAGTACGAGCAGTACTTC
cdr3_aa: CASSLVGQGAEYEQYF

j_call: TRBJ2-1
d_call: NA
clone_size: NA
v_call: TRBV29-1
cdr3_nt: TGCAGCGTGGGACGGGCCAGGGGCTACAATGAGCAGTTCTTC
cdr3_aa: CSVGRARGYNEQFF

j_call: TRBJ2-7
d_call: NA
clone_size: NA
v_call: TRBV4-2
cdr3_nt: TGTGCCAGCAGCCAAGAGGTAGCTGGATCCTACGAGCAGTACTTC
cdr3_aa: CASSQEVAGSYEQYF

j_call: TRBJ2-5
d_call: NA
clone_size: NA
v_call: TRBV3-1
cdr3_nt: TGTGCCAGCAGCCATAGCCTGGCTAGCCACCAAGAGACCCAGTACTTC
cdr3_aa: CASSHSLASHQETQYF

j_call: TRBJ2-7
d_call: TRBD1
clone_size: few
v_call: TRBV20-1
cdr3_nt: TGCAGTGCTAGTCCGCCAATAGGACAGGCCTCCTACGAGCAGTACTTC
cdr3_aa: CSASPPIGQASYEQYF

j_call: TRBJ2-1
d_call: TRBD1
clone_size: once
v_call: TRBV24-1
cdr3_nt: TGTGCCACCTACAGGGGAACCTACAATGAGCGGTTCTTC
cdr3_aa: CATYRGTYNERFF

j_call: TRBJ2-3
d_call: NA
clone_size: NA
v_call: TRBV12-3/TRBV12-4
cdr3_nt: TGTGCCAGCAGTACCCGACAGCGGAATACGCAGTATTTT
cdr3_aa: CASSTRQRNTQYF

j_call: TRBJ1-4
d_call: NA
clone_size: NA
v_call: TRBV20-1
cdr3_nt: TGCAGTGCTAGATGGAGGGGGAATGAAAAACTGTTTTTT
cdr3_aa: CSARWRGNEKLFF

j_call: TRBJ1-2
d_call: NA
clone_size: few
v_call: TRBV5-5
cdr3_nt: TGTGCCAGCAGCCCCCTCGAGGGCAGGCGAGGCTATGGCTACACCTTC
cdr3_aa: CASSPLEGRRGYGYTF

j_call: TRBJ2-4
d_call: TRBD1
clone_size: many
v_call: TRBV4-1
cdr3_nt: TGCGCCAGCAGCCAAGAGGCAGGGGGCCTACCCAAAAACATTCAGTACTTC
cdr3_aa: CASSQEAGGLPKNIQYF

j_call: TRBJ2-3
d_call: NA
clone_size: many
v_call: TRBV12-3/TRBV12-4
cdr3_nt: TGTGCCAGCAGCTTGGGAACAGATACGCAGTATTTT
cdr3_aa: CASSLGTDTQYF

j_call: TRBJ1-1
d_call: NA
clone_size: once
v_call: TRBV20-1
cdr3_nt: TGCAGTGCTAGAGGCCCGCGGAACACTGAAGCTTTCTTT
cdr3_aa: CSARGPRNTEAFF

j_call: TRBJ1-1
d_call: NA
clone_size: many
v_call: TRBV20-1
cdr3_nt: TGCAGTGCTAGAGAAGTCTATACAGGGCAAGCTTTCTTT
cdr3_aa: CSAREVYTGQAFF

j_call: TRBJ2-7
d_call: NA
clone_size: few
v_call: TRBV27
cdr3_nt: TGTGCCAGCAGTCTGGGGACAGCGGGCCACGAGCAGTACTTC
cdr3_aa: CASSLGTAGHEQYF

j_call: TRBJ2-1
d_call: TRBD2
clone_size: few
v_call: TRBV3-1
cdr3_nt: TGTGCCAGCAGTTTCGACCTAGCGGGGACCTCCTACAATGAGCAGTTCTTC
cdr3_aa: CASSFDLAGTSYNEQFF

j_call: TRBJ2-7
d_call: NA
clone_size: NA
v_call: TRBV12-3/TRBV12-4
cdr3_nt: TGTGCCAGCAGTTTATTCGGCGAGCAGTACTTC
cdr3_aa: CASSLFGEQYF

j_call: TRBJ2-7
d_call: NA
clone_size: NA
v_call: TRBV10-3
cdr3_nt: TGTGCCATCAGTGGGGAGACAGGTGTTTTAATGGAGCAGTACTTC
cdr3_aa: CAISGETGVLMEQYF

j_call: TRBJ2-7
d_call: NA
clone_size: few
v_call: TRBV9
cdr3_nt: TGTGCCAGCAGCCCCTCGACTACAGGCGGCTACGAGCAGTACTTC
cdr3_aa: CASSPSTTGGYEQYF

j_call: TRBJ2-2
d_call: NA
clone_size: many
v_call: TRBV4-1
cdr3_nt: TGCGCCAGCAGCCAATTTGGGACATTGAACACCGGGGAGCTGTTTTTT
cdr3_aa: CASSQFGTLNTGELFF

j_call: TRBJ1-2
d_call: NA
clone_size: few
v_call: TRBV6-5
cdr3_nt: TGTGCCAGCAGTTACGTGGGGAACTATGGCTACACCTTC
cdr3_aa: CASSYVGNYGYTF

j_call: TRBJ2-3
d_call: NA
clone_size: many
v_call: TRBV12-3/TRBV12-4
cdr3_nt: TGTGCCAGCAGTGTGACTCTCAGCACAGATACGCAGTATTTT
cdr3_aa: CASSVTLSTDTQYF

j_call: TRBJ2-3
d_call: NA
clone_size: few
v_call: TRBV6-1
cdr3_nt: TGTGCCAGCAGAGGCCTATACCGCACAGATACGCAGTATTTT
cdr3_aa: CASRGLYRTDTQYF

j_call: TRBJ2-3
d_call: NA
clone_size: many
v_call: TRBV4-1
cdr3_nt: TGCGCCAGCAGCCAATTTCAGGGTTCGGATACGCAGTATTTT
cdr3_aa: CASSQFQGSDTQYF

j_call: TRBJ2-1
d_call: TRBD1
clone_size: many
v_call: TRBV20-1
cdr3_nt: TGCAGTGCTAAAAACAGGGGCCTCTACAATGAGCAGTTCTTC
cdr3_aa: CSAKNRGLYNEQFF

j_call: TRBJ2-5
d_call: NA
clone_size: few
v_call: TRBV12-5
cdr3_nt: TGTGCTAGTGGCTCTACGGCAGCCCAAGAGACCCAGTACTTC
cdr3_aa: CASGSTAAQETQYF

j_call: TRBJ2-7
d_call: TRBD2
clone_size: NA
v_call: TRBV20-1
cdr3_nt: TGCAGTGCTAGCGGCAGGGAGGGATACGAGCAGTACTTC
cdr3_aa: CSASGREGYEQYF

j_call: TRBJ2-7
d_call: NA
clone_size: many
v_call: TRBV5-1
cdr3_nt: TGCGCCAGCAGCTTGGGGGCAGGGGTCGAGCAGTACTTC
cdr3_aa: CASSLGAGVEQYF

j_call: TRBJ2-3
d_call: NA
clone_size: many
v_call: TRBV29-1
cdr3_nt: TGCAGCGTGATGGGGCGTTGGGACACAGATACGCAGTATTTT
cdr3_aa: CSVMGRWDTDTQYF

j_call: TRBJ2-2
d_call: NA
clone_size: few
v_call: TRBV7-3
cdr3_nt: TGTGCCAGCAGCTTGGGAGGGGGGGTCACCGGGGAGCTGTTTTTT
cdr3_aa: CASSLGGGVTGELFF

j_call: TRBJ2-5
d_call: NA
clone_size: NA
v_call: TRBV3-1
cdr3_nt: TGTGCCATCAGCCAACAGGGCTGGGAGACCCAGTACTTC
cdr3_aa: CAISQQGWETQYF

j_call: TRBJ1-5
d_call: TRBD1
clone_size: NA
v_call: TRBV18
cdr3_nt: TGTGCCAGCTCGCCACAGGGGCGAACAGGGGATCTGCCCCAGCATTTT
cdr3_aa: CASSPQGRTGDLPQHF